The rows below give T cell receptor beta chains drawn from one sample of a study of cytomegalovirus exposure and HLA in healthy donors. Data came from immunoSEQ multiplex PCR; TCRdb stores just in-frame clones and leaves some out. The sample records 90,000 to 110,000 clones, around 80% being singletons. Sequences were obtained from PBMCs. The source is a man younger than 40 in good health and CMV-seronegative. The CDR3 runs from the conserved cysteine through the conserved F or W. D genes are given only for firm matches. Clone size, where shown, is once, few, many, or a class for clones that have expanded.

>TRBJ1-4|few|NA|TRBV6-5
CASRPIAGEKLFF
TGTGCCAGCAGACCTATTGCGGGGGAAAAACTGTTTTTT
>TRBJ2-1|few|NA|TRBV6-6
CASSYGESSYNEQFF
TGTGCCAGCAGTTATGGGGAGAGCTCCTACAATGAGCAGTTCTTC
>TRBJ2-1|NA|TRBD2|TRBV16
CASSQWEGTSHEQFF
TGTGCCAGCAGCCAATGGGAGGGAACATCGCATGAGCAGTTCTTC
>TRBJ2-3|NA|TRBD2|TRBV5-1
CASSLGLAETDTQYF
TGCGCCAGCAGCTTGGGGCTAGCGGAAACGGATACGCAGTATTTT
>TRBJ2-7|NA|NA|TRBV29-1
CSPTDSRTYEQYF
TGCAGCCCAACTGACTCGAGAACCTACGAGCAGTACTTC
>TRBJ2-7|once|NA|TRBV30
CAWGGSGHHYEQYF
TGTGCCTGGGGAGGGTCAGGCCACCATTACGAGCAGTACTTC
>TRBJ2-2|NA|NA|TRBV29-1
CSALGQGFTGELFF
TGCAGCGCATTGGGGCAGGGTTTCACCGGGGAGCTGTTTTTT
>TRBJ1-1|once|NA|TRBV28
CASRLGAPANEAFF
TGTGCCAGCAGATTGGGGGCGCCTGCGAATGAAGCTTTCTTT
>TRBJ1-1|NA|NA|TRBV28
CASSLGGGPATEAFF
TGTGCCAGCAGCCTCGGCGGGGGGCCGGCAACTGAAGCTTTCTTT
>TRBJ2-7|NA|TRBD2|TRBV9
CASSVVAGDEQYF
TGTGCCAGCAGCGTGGTAGCGGGAGACGAGCAGTACTTC
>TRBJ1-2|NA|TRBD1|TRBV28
CASWDRNYGYTF
TGTGCCAGTTGGGACAGGAACTATGGCTACACCTTC
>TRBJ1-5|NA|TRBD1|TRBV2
CASSQTGYSNQPQHF
TGTGCCAGCAGTCAGACAGGGTATAGCAATCAGCCCCAGCATTTT
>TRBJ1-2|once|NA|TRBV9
CASSVQGQGYGYTF
TGTGCCAGCAGCGTGCAGGGGCAGGGCTATGGCTACACCTTC
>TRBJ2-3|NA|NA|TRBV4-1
CASSQNRVHTDTQYF
TGCGCCAGCAGCCAGAACCGGGTCCACACAGATACGCAGTATTTT
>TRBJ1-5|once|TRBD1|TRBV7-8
CASTPDREPYQPQHF
TGTGCCAGCACCCCTGACAGGGAGCCATATCAGCCCCAGCATTTT
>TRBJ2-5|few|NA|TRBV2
CASRATNLGQNGETQYF
TGTGCCAGCAGAGCTACAAACCTCGGACAGAACGGAGAGACCCAGTACTTC
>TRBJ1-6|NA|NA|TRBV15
CATSRDLNSPLHF
TGTGCCACCAGCAGAGATCTGAATTCACCCCTCCACTTT
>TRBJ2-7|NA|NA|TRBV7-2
CASSLLAGPSYEQYF
TGTGCCAGCAGCTTATTGGCAGGCCCCTCCTACGAGCAGTACTTC
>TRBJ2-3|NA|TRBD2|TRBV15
CATRTSGADTQYF
TGTGCCACCAGAACTAGCGGCGCAGATACGCAGTATTTT
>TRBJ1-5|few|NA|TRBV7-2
CASSLLPGRQPQHF
TGTGCCAGCAGCTTACTCCCAGGGCGTCAGCCCCAGCATTTT
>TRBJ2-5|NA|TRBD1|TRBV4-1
CASSQGGQVQETQYF
TGCGCCAGCAGCCAAGGCGGACAGGTACAAGAGACCCAGTACTTC
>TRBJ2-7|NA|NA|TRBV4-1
CASSQDSAAPEDEQYF
TGCGCCAGCAGCCAAGATTCGGCAGCCCCAGAGGACGAGCAGTACTTC
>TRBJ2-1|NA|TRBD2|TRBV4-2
CASSQDGTSGYNEQFF
TGTGCCAGCAGCCAGGACGGGACTAGCGGTTACAATGAGCAGTTCTTC
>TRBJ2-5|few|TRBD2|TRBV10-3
CAIRLGLAAEETQYF
TGTGCCATCAGGTTGGGACTAGCGGCGGAAGAGACCCAGTACTTC
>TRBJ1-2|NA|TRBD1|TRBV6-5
CASSNRGYGYTF
TGTGCCAGCAGTAACAGGGGATATGGCTACACCTTC
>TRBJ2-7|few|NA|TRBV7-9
CASSLDSREQYF
TGTGCCAGCAGCTTAGACAGTAGGGAGCAGTACTTC
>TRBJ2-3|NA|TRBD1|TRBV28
CASQARTGYTDTQYF
TGTGCCAGCCAGGCCCGGACAGGGTACACAGATACGCAGTATTTT
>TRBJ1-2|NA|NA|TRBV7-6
CASSFPGGYGYTF
TGTGCCAGCAGCTTTCCCGGAGGGTATGGCTACACCTTC
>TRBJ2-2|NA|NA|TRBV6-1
CASSEAQSGAGELFF
TGTGCCAGCAGTGAAGCGCAGTCGGGGGCCGGGGAGCTGTTTTTT
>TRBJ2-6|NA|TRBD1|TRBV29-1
CSATGTAGANVLTF
TGCAGCGCTACCGGGACAGCCGGGGCCAACGTCCTGACTTTC
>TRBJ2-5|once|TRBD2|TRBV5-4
CASSLSRTSGGAGSQETQYF
TGTGCCAGCAGCTTGTCTAGGACTAGCGGGGGGGCCGGTAGTCAAGAGACCCAGTACTTC
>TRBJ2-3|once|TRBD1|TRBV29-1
CSVKQGDTQYF
TGCAGCGTAAAACAGGGGGATACGCAGTATTTT
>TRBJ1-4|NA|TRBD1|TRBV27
CASSRDRDEKLFF
TGTGCCAGCAGCCGGGACAGAGATGAAAAACTGTTTTTT
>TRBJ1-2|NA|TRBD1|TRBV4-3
CASSQGTDRAAGYTF
TGCGCCAGCAGCCAAGGGACTGACAGGGCGGCTGGCTACACCTTC
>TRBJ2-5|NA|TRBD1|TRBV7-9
CASSARPGTEQETQYF
TGTGCCAGCAGCGCTCGCCCCGGGACAGAACAAGAGACCCAGTACTTC
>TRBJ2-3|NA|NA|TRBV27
CASSLSLGGLSDTQYF
TGTGCCAGCAGTTTATCTTTAGGTGGGCTCTCAGATACGCAGTATTTT
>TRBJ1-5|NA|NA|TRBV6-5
CAIPVAPRNQPQHF
TGTGCCATCCCAGTGGCCCCAAGAAATCAGCCCCAGCATTTT
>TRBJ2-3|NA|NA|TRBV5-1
CASSFPGEDTQYF
TGCGCCAGCAGCTTCCCGGGGGAAGATACGCAGTATTTT
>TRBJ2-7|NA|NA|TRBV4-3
CASSQERGYEQYF
TGCGCCAGCAGCCAAGAGAGAGGCTACGAGCAGTACTTC
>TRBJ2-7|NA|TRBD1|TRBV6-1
CASRQGDSYEQYF
TGTGCCAGCAGACAGGGGGACTCCTACGAGCAGTACTTC
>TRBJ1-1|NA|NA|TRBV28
CASSPGGLNTEAFF
TGTGCCAGCAGCCCCGGAGGCTTGAACACTGAAGCTTTCTTT
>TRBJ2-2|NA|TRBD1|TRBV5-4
CASSSSRDRATGELFF
TGTGCCAGCAGTTCCTCTCGGGACAGGGCCACCGGGGAGCTGTTTTTT
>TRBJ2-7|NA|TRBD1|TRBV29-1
CSVAGTGVEQQYF
TGCAGCGTCGCCGGGACAGGGGTTGAACAGCAGTACTTC
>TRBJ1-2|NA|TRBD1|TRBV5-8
CASSLDREGYYGYTF
TGTGCCAGCAGCCTGGACAGGGAAGGGTACTATGGCTACACCTTC